One sample yielded the 12 T cell receptor beta chains listed below, sequenced in a study of cytomegalovirus exposure and HLA in healthy donors. It was with 60 Vbeta and 13 Jbeta primers that the PCR ran. Repertoires were generated with immunoSEQ multiplex PCR, while TCRdb's copy carries only in-frame clones and drops some. The sample has 250,000 or so clones; over 70% are singletons. The source material was PBMCs. The receptor source for this set is a woman aged 60-75 years in good health and CMV-seropositive.

V is TRBV7-2 and J is TRBJ2-3; 10 bases are shared with TRBD2. With V trimmed by 3 bases and J by 2 bases, 2 bases remained unmatched. This CDR3 spans 15 amino acids. CDR1 is SGHTA and CDR2 is FQGNSA in the germline V gene. CDR3 in DNA: TGTGCCAGCAGCTTGACTAGCGGGCCCACAGATACGCAGTATTTT. It encodes CASSLTSGPTDTQYF.

The gene calls are TRBV6-1 and TRBJ2-3; weak D call: TRBD1 (6 bases). The germline CDR1 and CDR2 sequences are MNHNS and SASEGT. This CDR3 is built from 15 residues. V dropped 4 bases and J dropped 0 bases, with 11 bases sitting between them. The CDR3 nucleotides are TGTGCCAGCAGTGCCTACAGGGACAGCACAGATACGCAGTATTTT. Protein sequence: CASSAYRDSTDTQYF.

This clone was observed a single time. The rearrangement joins TRBV5-4 to TRBJ2-7, with 7 positions matching TRBD1. This CDR3 contains 15 residues. The germline V gene has CDR1 SGHNT and CDR2 YYREEE (reference sequence). The V segment lost 4 bases and the J segment 1 base; nucleotides outside the gene matches: 8. CDR3: CASSGAGTASYEQYF. The DNA of the CDR3 is TGTGCCAGCAGCGGAGCCGGGACAGCGTCCTACGAGCAGTACTTC.

Remarks on this clone: Other DNA sequences in the sample encode the same CDR3. V is TRBV5-1 and J is TRBJ2-2, with 8 bases aligning to TRBD1. The CDR3 totals 15 residues. The junction had 3 bases not matched to a gene; V was cut back by 0 bases and J by 5 bases. Per the germline V gene, CDR1 is SGHRS and CDR2 is YFSETQ. CDR3 region: CASSLVQGGTGELFF. DNA for the CDR3: TGCGCCAGCAGCTTGGTACAGGGGGGAACCGGGGAGCTGTTTTTT.

The CDR3 sequence: CANRQGGSYEQYF. In nucleotides, the CDR3 is TGTGCCAACAGACAGGGTGGTTCCTACGAGCAGTACTTC. This chain connects TRBV6-6 to TRBJ2-7; the match to TRBD1 covers 7 bases. The CDR3 length is 13 residues. CDR1 and CDR2 from the germline V gene are MNHNY and SVGAGI (reference sequence). Unmatched junction bases numbered 7, after V lost 10 bases and J lost 1 base.

The genes are TRBV19 and TRBJ2-7, with 10 positions matching TRBD2. The CDR3 runs to 19 residues. Losses at the gene ends were 4 bases for V and 3 bases for J; bases not matched to a gene: 18. Germline loops: CDR1 LNHDA, CDR2 SQIVND (reference sequence). Here the CDR3 reads CASSNPRAGGPHTNYEQYF. The DNA of the CDR3 is TGTGCCAGTAGTAACCCGAGAGCGGGAGGGCCACACACTAACTACGAGCAGTACTTC.

This chain links TRBV28 with TRBJ2-2; D may be TRBD1 (5 bases). Germline V gene sequence: CDR1 MDHEN, CDR2 SYDVKM. The V gene lost 4 bases and the J gene lost 7 bases, with 10 bases spanning the gap. The CDR3 covers 13 residues. In DNA form, the CDR3 reads TGTGCCAGCAGTTCCTACAGGATCGGGGAGCTGTTTTTT. Translated, it gives CASSSYRIGELFF.

The V call is TRBV11-2, the J call TRBJ2-7, with 7 bases that match TRBD2. The CDR3 has 15 residues. CDR1 and CDR2 from the germline V gene are SGHAT and FQNNGV. Losses at the gene ends were 1 base for V and 4 bases for J; bases not matched to a gene: 7. The CDR3 region is CASSLARLADYEQYF. CDR3 nucleotides: TGTGCCAGCAGCTTAGCGCGACTAGCAGATTACGAGCAGTACTTC.

The DNA of the CDR3 is TGTGCCATCAGTGCAGGGACAGGGGGCGCGGGTAACTATGGCTACACCTTC. Translation: CAISAGTGGAGNYGYTF. The V and J genes are TRBV10-3 and TRBJ1-2; 12 bases line up with TRBD1. The germline V gene has CDR1 ENHRY and CDR2 SYGVKD. This CDR3 is 17 amino acids long. V gave up 4 bases and J gave up 1 base; unmatched junction bases: 7.

The chain carries TRBV5-6 and TRBJ2-1, with 10 nucleotides matching TRBD2. The V gene end was trimmed by 1 base and the J gene end by 4 bases; junction bases not matched to a gene: 5. The CDR3 is 16 residues long. The germline V gene encodes CDR1 SGHDT and CDR2 YYEEEE. Here the CDR3 DNA reads TGTGCCAGCAGCTTGACTAGCGGGAATGCGTACAATGAGCAGTTCTTC. This translates into CASSLTSGNAYNEQFF. Drawing the rest from reference TRBV5-6 and TRBJ2-1, the complete variable domain is DAGVTQSPTHLIKTRGQQVTLRCSPKSGHDTVSWYQQALGQGPQFIFQYYEEEERQRGNFPDRFSGHQFPNYSSELNVNALLLGDSALYLCASSLTSGNAYNEQFFGPGTRLTVL.

J is TRBJ1-3 and V is TRBV7-9; D not resolved. CDR1 is SEHNR, CDR2 FQNEAQ, per germline (reference sequence). Trimming pared 1 base from V and 0 bases from J, leaving 4 bases between. CDR3 length: 14 amino acids. The chain's CDR3 is CASSLDHSGNTIYF. As DNA, the CDR3 is TGTGCCAGCAGCTTAGATCACTCTGGAAACACCATATATTTT.

V usage is TRBV6-5 and J usage is TRBJ1-1; possibly TRBD1 for D (6 bases). The germline V gene encodes CDR1 MNHEY and CDR2 SVGAGI. The CDR3 runs to 15 residues. The germline V and J ends were trimmed by 0 bases and 11 bases, with 19 bases remaining between them. As DNA, the CDR3 is TGTGCCAGCAGTTACTCGAGGGCTACAGGGCGAGGGGCTTTCTTT. Its translation is CASSYSRATGRGAFF.